One sample yielded the 28 T cell receptor beta chains listed below, sequenced in a study of tumor-infiltrating lymphocytes in primary liver carcinoma. Researchers generated TCR beta cDNA from 500 ng of total RNA, relying on a constant-region primer. Slightly modified ARM-PCR served as the procedure for the TCR beta libraries. These libraries came from three rounds of nested multiplex PCR. The first two PCR rounds, nine to ten cycles each, used TRBV1-TRBV30 forward primers and a C-beta reverse primer. TCRdb independently ran MiXCR on the multiplex PCR reads; one entry per CDR3 protein. Of under 200,000 distinct CDR3 sequences listed, around four fifths were seen once; the top ten hold 18%. Both RNA and DNA were isolated together from around 20-30 mg of bulk tissue that had not been sorted. The sequencing input was tumor tissue from primary liver carcinoma. All receptors derive from a middle-aged man with primary liver carcinoma and hepatitis B virus infection.

The chain combines TRBV12-3 or TRBV12-4 with TRBJ2-1, with TRBD2 matching 10 bases. J gave up 8 bases and V 6 bases, and 13 bases lay outside the gene matches. The CDR3 is 16 amino acids. The CDR3 protein is CASRNPCASGRYEQFF. In nucleotides, the CDR3 is TGTGCCAGCAGAAACCCCTGCGCTAGCGGGAGATATGAGCAGTTCTTC.

This rearrangement joins TRBV11-3 to TRBJ2-1, with D hard to call. The germline gives CDR1 SGHNT, CDR2 YENEEA. The CDR3 runs 14 residues. V dropped 8 bases and J dropped 5 bases, with 16 bases sitting between them. The CDR3 spells CASRLGVPNNEQFF. CDR3 bases: TGTGCCAGCCGCCTAGGCGTCCCTAACAATGAGCAGTTCTTC.

In this sample, this clonotype turned up once. One end of the junction varies from germline; a read error may be responsible. The gene calls are TRBV14 and TRBJ2-2, with a weak D call TRBD2 (6 bases). The CDR3 length is 11 residues. Germline values: CDR1 SGHDN, CDR2 FVKESK. The DNA of the CDR3 is TGTGCCAGCAGCCTAGTGCGGGAACTGTTTTTT. It encodes CASSLVRELFF.

A word on this clonotype: A much larger clonotype is one base distant, so this may be a read error. The chain employs TRBV5-1 and TRBJ1-1; D gene unclear. Trimming removed 4 bases from V and 5 bases from J, with 12 bases in between. The CDR3 consists of 13 residues. Germline V gene sequence: CDR1 SGHRS, CDR2 YFSETQ. The CDR3 loop is CASSIARRTEAFF. CDR3 bases: TGCGCCAGCAGCATAGCAAGGAGAACTGAAGCTTTCTTT.

Of note for this clonotype: A junction end diverges from the germline sequence, so it may reflect a read error. The V call is TRBV24-1, the J call TRBJ2-1; D may be TRBD2 (6 bases). The CDR3 totals 11 residues. Germline CDR1 and CDR2: KGHDR and SFDVKD. CDR3 coding DNA: TGTGCCATGGGGCGGGATGATGAGCAGTTGTTC. This encodes CAMGRDDEQLF.

This clonotype is a singleton in its sample. This chain joins TRBV7-9 and TRBJ2-1; 7 positions match TRBD2. The CDR3 totals 16 residues. The V gene's germline CDR1 is SEHNR and CDR2 FQNEAQ (reference sequence). V was pared by 5 bases and J by 10 bases, with 17 bases of the junction left unmatched. CDR3 coding DNA: TGTGCCAGCAGCCCGTTAGCTAGCGGTCCTTACTTAGAGCAGTTCTTC. The encoded protein is CASSPLASGPYLEQFF. Looking up the rest from reference TRBV7-9 and TRBJ2-1 gives the full variable domain: DTGVSQNPRHKITKRGQNVTFRCDPISEHNRLYWYRQTLGQGPEFLTYFQNEAQLEKSRLLSDRFSAERPKGSFSTLEIQRTEQGDSAMYLCASSPLASGPYLEQFFGPGTRLTVL.

This clonotype was observed once. Since no conserved phenylalanine or tryptophan closes the CDR3, a read error is the likely cause. The V and J genes are TRBV6-2 or TRBV6-3 and TRBJ2-6, with D unresolved. Germline values: CDR1 MNHEY, CDR2 SVGEGT. The CDR3 is 17 amino acids. CDR3 protein: CTSTQKTTLSGANVLTC. CDR3 DNA: TGTACCAGCACCCAGAAAACTACCCTCTCTGGGGCCAACGTCCTGACTTGC.

Remarks on this clonotype: The conserved closing phenylalanine or tryptophan is absent in this CDR3, likely reflecting a read error. This chain joins TRBV12-3 or TRBV12-4 and TRBJ2-7; D is unclear. This CDR3 region has 13 residues. The CDR3 region is CASSLLRSYKQYL. Here the CDR3 DNA reads TGTGCCAGCAGTTTACTCCGATCCTACAAGCAGTACTTA.

Remarks on this clonotype: A much more abundant neighbour one base away suggests this may be a read error. The chain combines TRBV5-1 with TRBJ2-1, with TRBD1 matching 11 bases. Per the germline V gene, CDR1 is SGHRS and CDR2 is YFSETQ. This CDR3 is 14 amino acids long. The DNA for the CDR3 is TGCGCCAGCAGCTTGGGGACAGGGGGCAATGATCAGTTCTTC. The encoded protein is CASSLGTGGNDQFF.

Concerning this clonotype: An end of the junction differs from the germline gene, which may be a read error. The rearrangement links TRBV4-1 to TRBJ2-3; no firm D call. Germline CDR1 is MGHRA and CDR2 is YSYEKL. The CDR3 sequence is 13 residues long. DNA for the CDR3: TGCACCAGCAGCCAAGATGGGACAGATACGCAGTATTTT. It translates to CTSSQDGTDTQYF.

This clonotype was observed a few times. A much larger clone differs by one base, so this may be a read error. The rearrangement joins TRBV5-4 to TRBJ2-3; possibly TRBD2 for D (6 bases). This CDR3 spans 14 amino acids. Per the germline V gene, CDR1 is SGHNT and CDR2 is YYREEE (reference sequence). CDR3 protein: CVSSLGGSTDTQYF. CDR3 bases: TGTGTCAGCAGCTTGGGGGGATCCACAGATACGCAGTATTTT.

On this clonotype itself: An end of the junction differs from the germline gene, which may be a read error. J is TRBJ2-3 and V is TRBV29-1; D is possibly TRBD1 or TRBD2 (5 bases each). CDR3 length: 15 residues. Looked up from germline, CDR1 is SQVTM and CDR2 is ANQGSEA. CDR3 protein: CSIRPRERGTDTQYF. The CDR3 DNA is TGCAGCATCCGGCCGAGGGAGAGGGGCACAGATACACAGTATTTT.

Concerning this clonotype itself: One end of the junction fails to match germline, which may point to a read error. The V and J genes are TRBV25-1 and TRBJ1-4, with unresolved D. The CDR3 extends over 15 amino acids. The germline V gene has CDR1 MGHDK and CDR2 SYGVNS. DNA of the CDR3: TGTGCCATCAGTGATCCCAGTGCCTATAATGCAAAACTGTTTTTT. Protein sequence: CAISDPSAYNAKLFF. Full variable domain (outside the CDR3, taken from reference TRBV25-1 and TRBJ1-4): EADIYQTPRYLVIGTGKKITLECSQTMGHDKMYWYQQDPGMELHLIHYSYGVNSTEKGDLSSESTVSRIRTEHFPLTLESARPSHTSQYLCAISDPSAYNAKLFFGSGTQLSVL.

Details on this clonotype: Lacking the conserved final phenylalanine or tryptophan, this CDR3 likely reflects a read error. The rearrangement uses TRBV6-1 and TRBJ2-3; tentatively, D is TRBD1 (5 bases). Deletions cut 9 bases from V and 8 bases from J, with 12 bases between. CDR3 size: 11 residues. Germline V CDR1 and CDR2: MNHNS, SASEGT. This CDR3 reads CASRLGATQYY. The CDR3 nucleotides read TGTGCCAGTAGATTAGGGGCTACGCAGTATTAT.

The CDR3 DNA reads TGTGCCAGCAGCTTAGTAGGGGTAGCAGGGAGCAGTGAGCCCCAGCATTTT. It specifies CASSLVGVAGSSEPQHF. The gene calls are TRBV11-2 and TRBJ1-5; TRBD1 might be the D (5 bases). Germline CDR1 is SGHAT and CDR2 is FQNNGV. Trimming shortened V by 1 base and J by 8 bases, and 21 bases separated the two germline ends. The CDR3 length is 17 residues.

A note on this clonotype: A much larger clone sits a single nucleotide away, making a read error possible. V gene TRBV2 combines with J gene TRBJ2-3, with D possibly being TRBD2 (5 bases). The CDR3 sequence is 17 residues long. Germline V gives CDR1 SNHLY, CDR2 FYNNEI. The V and J ends lost 7 bases and 7 bases respectively, with 27 bases between them. CDR3 loop: CASKGGGTSIIANTQYF. For the CDR3, the DNA is TGTGCCAGCAAAGGAGGTGGAACTAGTATAATCGCAAATACGCAGTATTTT.

As regards this clonotype: A read error is possible here, since a much larger clone lies one base away. The chain combines TRBV28 with TRBJ1-3; D possibly corresponds to TRBD1 (5 bases). The CDR3 runs to 15 residues. Germline assignment: CDR1 MDHEN and CDR2 SYDVKM. The CDR3 protein is CASRSDRGGRKTIYF. The CDR3 DNA sequence: TGTGCCAGCAGGTCCGATAGGGGAGGTAGAAAGACCATATATTTT.

Comments on this clonotype: Relative to the germline gene, one junction end is altered; a read error may explain this. V usage is TRBV6-2 or TRBV6-3 and J usage is TRBJ2-2, with TRBD2 matching over 7 bases. Germline values: CDR1 MNHEY, CDR2 SVGEGT. The length of the CDR3 is 13 residues. CDR3 in amino acids: CTSSWTRTGELLF. CDR3 DNA: TGTACCAGCAGCTGGACTAGAACCGGGGAGCTGTTATTT.

This clonotype was observed once. This CDR3 is missing its conserved last phenylalanine or tryptophan, likely due to a read error. The chain uses TRBV28 and TRBJ1-2; 10 bases line up with TRBD1. The CDR3 is 16 amino acids. CDR1 is MDHEN and CDR2 is SYDVKM in the germline V gene. J was trimmed by 0 bases and V by 5 bases; bases with no gene match: 6. CDR3 nucleotide sequence: TGTGCCAGCAGTATGCCCGGGACAGGGGCTAACTATGGCTACACCTCC. Amino acids: CASSMPGTGANYGYTS.

The chain joins TRBV24-1 to TRBJ2-7; TRBD1 might be the D (6 bases). This CDR3 has 15 amino acids. V was trimmed by 6 bases and J by 5 bases, leaving 19 bases between them. Germline V gives CDR1 KGHDR, CDR2 SFDVKD. CDR3 in amino acids: CATSRTGHGTHEQYF. The CDR3, as DNA: TGTGCCACCAGTCGGACGGGACATGGAACCCACGAGCAGTACTTC.

This clonotype was detected many times. The rearrangement joins TRBV28 to TRBJ2-7; 9 bases agree with TRBD1. Trimming at V came to 2 bases and at J to 0 bases, leaving 2 bases not matched to a gene. The germline V gene encodes CDR1 MDHEN and CDR2 SYDVKM. The CDR3 has 15 residues. DNA for the CDR3: TGTGCCAGCAGTTTACAGGGACAGGGCTCCTACGAGCAGTACTTC. It specifies CASSLQGQGSYEQYF.

Worth noting for this clonotype: A much more abundant neighbour one base away suggests this may be a read error. The gene calls are TRBV5-1 and TRBJ2-3, with 7 bases aligning to TRBD1. Germline CDR1 reads SGHRS; CDR2 reads YFSETQ. There are 14 residues in the CDR3. CDR3 loop: CASSVTGLTDSQYF. Here the CDR3 DNA reads TGCGCCAGCAGCGTGACAGGGCTCACAGATTCGCAGTATTTT.

With respect to this clonotype: One end of the junction does not line up with germline, which may come from a read error. The V call is TRBV5-5, the J call TRBJ2-7, with D perhaps TRBD1 or TRBD2 (5 bases each). The CDR3 runs 13 residues. The germline V gene has CDR1 SGHKS and CDR2 YYEKEE (reference sequence). The CDR3 loop is CASSRGRSYEQCF. The CDR3 nucleotides are TGTGCCAGCAGCCGGGGACGGAGCTACGAGCAGTGTTTC. Based on the CDR3 plus reference TRBV5-5 and TRBJ2-7, the full variable domain is DAGVTQSPTHLIKTRGQQVTLRCSPISGHKSVSWYQQVLGQGPQFIFQYYEKEERGRGNFPDRFSARQFPNYSSELNVNALLLGDSALYLCASSRGRSYEQCFGPGTRLTVT.

This chain connects TRBV6-2 or TRBV6-3 to TRBJ1-1; D is unresolved. V gave up 11 bases and J gave up 2 bases, with 15 bases separating them. This CDR3 is 13 amino acids long. The germline V gene encodes CDR1 MNHEY and CDR2 SVGEGT. The CDR3 nucleotides read TGTGCCTGCCGACTGACAAAAAACACTGAAGCTTTCTTT. This encodes CACRLTKNTEAFF.

This clonotype was observed a single time. Because the CDR3 is missing its conserved closing phenylalanine or tryptophan, this is likely a read error. The limits of the CDR3 on the DNA are not certain, so only TCRdb's listed CDR3 is given. This CDR3 is CSVEEWDRGVDEQYY. V and J are TRBV29-1 and TRBJ2-7; TRBD1 is taken as the D call from the table, unchecked against the DNA. The CDR3 length equals 15 residues, ends included. Germline values: CDR1 SQVTM, CDR2 ANQGSEA.

Concerning this clonotype: One base away lies a much larger clone, so this may be a sequencing read error. This chain uses TRBV6-4 with TRBJ2-3, with 8 bases fitting TRBD2. CDR3 size: 14 residues. CDR1 is MRHNA and CDR2 is SNTAGT in the germline V gene. CDR3 bases: TGTACCAGCTCACAGGCGGGGGGAAGGGATACGCAGTATTTT. Protein product: CTSSQAGGRDTQYF.

Regarding this clonotype: Its ends do not fully match the called genes, so a read error is possible. The chain joins TRBV12-3 or TRBV12-4 to TRBJ2-5; tentative D call: TRBD1 (5 bases). This CDR3 contains 14 residues. CDR3 sequence reads: CASSLKGQGETQYF. In DNA, the CDR3 is TGTGCTAGCAGCCTTAAGGGGCAGGGAGAGACCCAGTACTTC.

This clonotype was counted between two and nine times. This may be a read error, as it is one base from a much larger clone. The genes are TRBV14 and TRBJ2-2; no firm D call. Trimming left V 1 base short and J 1 base short, with 7 bases between. Germline assignment: CDR1 SGHDN and CDR2 FVKESK. This CDR3 contains 15 residues. The CDR3 reads CASSQVLVNTGELFF. The CDR3 region has the DNA TGTGCCAGCAGCCAAGTCCTAGTGAACACCGGGGAGCTGTTTTTT.